The 21 T cell receptor beta chains presented below share a single source sample, sequenced in a study of blood T cell repertoires in COVID-19. The assay was immunoSEQ multiplex PCR, and TCRdb's table has in-frame clones only and misses some. Counted here are under 450,000 clones, about 86% occurring once; the ten biggest clones make up about 7.1%. Sample: peripheral blood. The receptors were sampled from a woman aged 55 to 70 with COVID-19, enrolled during active disease.

The chain is built from TRBV4-1 and TRBJ1-6; D is ambiguous. V lost 1 base and J 10 bases, leaving 20 bases between the germline ends. The length of the CDR3 is 17 residues. The germline V gene encodes CDR1 MGHRA and CDR2 YSYEKL. The CDR3 protein is CASSQVSLPRRKSPLHF. The DNA for the CDR3 is TGCGCCAGCAGCCAAGTGTCGTTACCAAGGAGAAAGTCACCCCTCCACTTT.

The CDR3 DNA is TGTGCCAGCAGCTTATTCCCTAGCGGGGAGCAGTACTTC. Translating gives CASSLFPSGEQYF. J is TRBJ2-7 and V is TRBV11-3; TRBD2 aligns across 8 bases. After removal of 2 bases from V and 7 bases from J, the junction contained 4 bases not matched to a gene. Germline assignment: CDR1 SGHNT and CDR2 YENEEA. The CDR3 is 13 amino acids.

The chain employs TRBV5-1 and TRBJ2-3; D gene ambiguous. The CDR3 contains 16 residues. Trimming shortened V by 0 bases and J by 5 bases, and 16 bases separated the two germline ends. CDR1 is SGHRS and CDR2 is YFSETQ in the germline V gene. This CDR3 reads CASSLELIQMEDTQYF. In DNA, the CDR3 is TGCGCCAGCAGCTTGGAGTTGATACAGATGGAAGATACGCAGTATTTT.

The genes are TRBV5-1 and TRBJ2-1, with 8 bases fitting TRBD2. Trimming removed 0 bases from V and 6 bases from J; junction bases left unmatched: 11. This CDR3 comprises 17 residues. CDR1 SGHRS and CDR2 YFSETQ come from the germline V gene. The CDR3 DNA follows: TGCGCCAGCAGCTTGGCGCGGGGCCTAGCGGGCGTCAATGAGCAGTTCTTC. Residues: CASSLARGLAGVNEQFF.

The chain carries TRBV3-1 (or the pseudogene TRBV3-2) and TRBJ2-7; D gene unclear. The V end was cut by 0 bases, the J end by 12 bases, with 12 bases between. The CDR3 has 12 amino acids. Germline values: CDR1 LGHDT, CDR2 YNNKEL (reference sequence). In DNA, the CDR3 is TGTGCCAGCAGCCAAGATCAAGCGATTGCGTACTTC. Encoded protein: CASSQDQAIAYF.

This chain joins TRBV29-1 and TRBJ1-4; possible D gene TRBD1, 6 bases. CDR3 length: 14 amino acids. The germline gives CDR1 SQVTM, CDR2 ANQGSEA. The V gene lost 7 bases and the J gene lost 1 base, with 13 bases spanning the gap. CDR3 sequence: CSAVQGITNEKLFF. The CDR3 coding sequence is TGCAGCGCAGTCCAGGGGATAACTAATGAAAAACTGTTTTTT.

The chain carries TRBV6-5 and TRBJ2-7, with D possibly matching TRBD2 (5 bases). The V end was cut by 0 bases, the J end by 6 bases, with 9 bases between. The CDR3 totals 13 residues. Germline-derived CDR1 and CDR2 are MNHEY and SVGAGI. The CDR3 loop is CASSYSAGIEQYF. The CDR3 region has the DNA TGTGCCAGCAGTTACTCCGCCGGGATCGAGCAGTACTTC.

This clone has only one observation. The V call is TRBV4-1, the J call TRBJ1-5; TRBD1 aligns across 11 bases. Germline CDR1 MGHRA, CDR2 YSYEKL. CDR3 length: 16 residues. Trimming at V came to 3 bases and at J to 6 bases, leaving 7 bases not matched to a gene. The CDR3 DNA is TGCGCCAGCAGCCACTCGGACAGGGGGCTTTTTCAGCCCCAGCATTTT. This sequence encodes CASSHSDRGLFQPQHF.

The chain is built from TRBV11-2 and TRBJ2-1; TRBD2 is a possible D gene (5 bases). V dropped 4 bases and J dropped 4 bases, with 11 bases sitting between them. This CDR3 comprises 14 residues. Germline V CDR1 and CDR2: SGHAT, FQNNGV. This CDR3 reads CASSSILGYNEQFF. CDR3 DNA: TGTGCCAGCAGCTCCATACTAGGGTACAATGAGCAGTTCTTC.

The gene calls are TRBV12-3 or TRBV12-4 and TRBJ1-2, with D perhaps matching TRBD1 (5 bases). V lost 6 bases and J 6 bases, leaving 11 bases between the germline ends. The CDR3 covers 12 residues. CDR3 protein: CASSQGFDGYTF. The CDR3 nucleotides are TGTGCCAGCAGCCAGGGCTTTGATGGCTACACCTTC.

This sequence joins TRBV3-1 (or the pseudogene TRBV3-2) and TRBJ1-3; 11 nucleotides agree with TRBD1. Germline CDR1 reads LGHDT; CDR2 reads YNNKEL (reference sequence). The CDR3 is made up of 16 amino acids. Losses at the gene ends were 5 bases for V and 4 bases for J; bases not matched to a gene: 7. In nucleotides, the CDR3 is TGTGCCAGCAGCTACCGGGACAGGGGGGCCGGAAACACCATATATTTT. This encodes CASSYRDRGAGNTIYF.

The chain is built from TRBV18 and TRBJ1-2, with D perhaps TRBD1 (6 bases). This CDR3 has 13 residues. Trimming took off 6 bases at V and 2 bases at J, with 10 bases between the two ends. Germline CDR1 is KGHSH and CDR2 is LQKENI. As DNA, the CDR3 is TGTGCCAGCTCGTACAGGGCGAACTATGGCTACACCTTC. Its protein product is CASSYRANYGYTF.

The chain joins TRBV7-2 to TRBJ2-7; D is unclear. The CDR3 is 12 residues long. Trimming pared 4 bases from V and 0 bases from J, leaving 4 bases between. CDR1 SGHTA and CDR2 FQGNSA come from the germline V gene. The CDR3: CASSSNSYEQYF. CDR3 DNA: TGTGCCAGCAGCTCAAACTCCTACGAGCAGTACTTC.

This sequence joins TRBV7-2 and TRBJ2-3; TRBD2 matches at 11 bases. J was trimmed by 2 bases and V by 5 bases; bases with no gene match: 6. The CDR3 consists of 16 residues. From germline, CDR1 is SGHTA and CDR2 FQGNSA. The CDR3 protein is CASSPGTSGYTDTQYF. CDR3 bases: TGTGCCAGCAGCCCCGGGACTAGCGGTTACACAGATACGCAGTATTTT. Drawing the rest from reference TRBV7-2 and TRBJ2-3, the complete variable domain is GAGVSQSPSNKVTEKGKDVELRCDPISGHTALYWYRQSLGQGLEFLIYFQGNSAPDKSGLPSDRFSAERTGGSVSTLTIQRTQQEDSAVYLCASSPGTSGYTDTQYFGPGTRLTVL.

The chain has TRBV7-2 and TRBJ1-2; a possible D gene is TRBD1 (6 bases). V was shortened by 5 bases and J by 2 bases, with 12 bases between the two germline ends. Germline V gene lookup returns CDR1 SGHTA and CDR2 FQGNSA. The CDR3 extends over 14 amino acids. CDR3 sequence reads: CASSPRTGNYGYTF. CDR3 coding DNA: TGTGCCAGCAGCCCGAGAACAGGGAACTATGGCTACACCTTC. The whole variable domain, remainder taken from reference TRBV7-2 and TRBJ1-2, is GAGVSQSPSNKVTEKGKDVELRCDPISGHTALYWYRQSLGQGLEFLIYFQGNSAPDKSGLPSDRFSAERTGGSVSTLTIQRTQQEDSAVYLCASSPRTGNYGYTFGSGTRLTVV.

The genes are TRBV27 and TRBJ1-5; possible D gene TRBD1, 6 bases. V dropped 6 bases and J dropped 3 bases, with 15 bases sitting between them. From germline, CDR1 is MNHEY and CDR2 SMNVEV (reference sequence). The CDR3 runs to 15 residues. For the CDR3, the DNA is TGTGCCAGCAGCTCTACAGGGAATGTCAATCAGCCCCAGCATTTT. Its protein product is CASSSTGNVNQPQHF.

The chain recombines TRBV6-2 or TRBV6-3 with TRBJ1-2, with D unclear. The length of the CDR3 is 13 residues. Germline CDR1 reads MNHEY; CDR2 reads SVGEGT. V lost 2 bases to trimming and J lost 6 bases, with 10 bases between them. CDR3 region: CASSYASGNGYTF. In DNA, the CDR3 is TGTGCCAGCAGTTACGCCTCGGGGAATGGCTACACCTTC.

This clone appeared a few times. The chain combines TRBV6-6 with TRBJ1-6; 9 bases are a match to TRBD1. The CDR3 contains 13 residues. Per germline, CDR1 MNHNY and CDR2 SVGAGI (reference sequence). J lost 9 bases, V lost 5 bases, and 2 bases had no gene match. The CDR3 region is CASSTGGGSPLHF. DNA of the CDR3: TGTGCCAGCAGTACAGGGGGCGGTTCACCCCTCCACTTT.

CDR3 in amino acids: CASSILLRQGWAGELFF. The CDR3 nucleotides read TGTGCCAGTAGTATTCTTCTTCGACAGGGGTGGGCCGGGGAGCTGTTTTTT. This chain uses TRBV19 with TRBJ2-2, with 8 positions matching TRBD1. The CDR3 has 17 residues. Germline V CDR1 and CDR2: LNHDA, SQIVND (reference sequence). Unmatched junction bases numbered 12, after V lost 3 bases and J lost 6 bases.

The chain joins TRBV27 to TRBJ2-1; tentatively, D is TRBD2 (5 bases). The V and J ends lost 2 bases and 6 bases respectively, with 11 bases between them. In germline, CDR1 is MNHEY, CDR2 SMNVEV (reference sequence). CDR3 length equals 14 residues. The CDR3 is CASSLRLAGNEQFF. CDR3 coding DNA: TGTGCCAGCAGTTTACGGCTAGCCGGCAATGAGCAGTTCTTC.

This chain links TRBV19 with TRBJ1-1, with D unresolved. CDR3 size: 15 residues. The germline gives CDR1 LNHDA, CDR2 SQIVND (reference sequence). The V end was cut by 5 bases, the J end by 2 bases, with 15 bases between. The CDR3 protein is CASSPLKGGNTEAFF. Here the CDR3 DNA reads TGTGCCAGTAGTCCCTTGAAGGGAGGAAACACTGAAGCTTTCTTT.